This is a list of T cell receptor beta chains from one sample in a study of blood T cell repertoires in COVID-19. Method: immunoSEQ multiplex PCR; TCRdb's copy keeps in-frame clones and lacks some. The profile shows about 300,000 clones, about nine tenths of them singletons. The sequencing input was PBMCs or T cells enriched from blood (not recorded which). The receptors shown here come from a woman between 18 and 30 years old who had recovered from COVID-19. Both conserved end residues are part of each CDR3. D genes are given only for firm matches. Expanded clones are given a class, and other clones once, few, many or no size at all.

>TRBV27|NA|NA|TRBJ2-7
CASSPSGGTLLYEQYF
TGTGCCAGCAGTCCCTCTGGCGGGACCTTACTCTACGAGCAGTACTTC
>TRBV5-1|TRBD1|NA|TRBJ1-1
CASSNGQGWGTEAFF
TGCGCCAGCAGCAACGGACAGGGTTGGGGCACTGAAGCTTTCTTT
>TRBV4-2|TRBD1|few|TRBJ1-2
CASSQDRTGGDYGYTF
TGTGCCAGCAGCCAAGATCGGACAGGGGGGGACTATGGCTACACCTTC
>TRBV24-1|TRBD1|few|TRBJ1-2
CATSDRRPDRGNGYTF
TGTGCCACCAGTGATAGGAGACCTGACAGGGGAAATGGCTACACCTTC
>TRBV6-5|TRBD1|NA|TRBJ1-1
CASSRDRLNTEAFF
TGTGCCAGCAGTCGGGACAGACTTAACACTGAAGCTTTCTTT
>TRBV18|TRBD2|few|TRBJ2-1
CASSPSSGRVSYNEQFF
TGTGCCAGCTCACCGTCTAGCGGGAGAGTCTCCTACAATGAGCAGTTCTTC
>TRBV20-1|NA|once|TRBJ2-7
CSASSVYEQYF
TGCAGTGCTAGTTCGGTTTACGAGCAGTACTTC
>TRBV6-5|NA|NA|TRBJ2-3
CASRRQGTDTQYF
TGTGCCAGCAGAAGACAGGGCACAGATACGCAGTATTTT
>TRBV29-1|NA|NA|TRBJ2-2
CSAGVGRLGTGELFF
TGCAGCGCCGGAGTTGGGAGGCTCGGCACCGGGGAGCTGTTTTTT
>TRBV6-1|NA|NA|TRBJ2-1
CASSEARQRNDEQFF
TGTGCCAGCAGTGAAGCGAGGCAGAGGAATGATGAGCAGTTCTTC
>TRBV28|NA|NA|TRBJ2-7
CASIRGYEQYF
TGTGCCAGCATCAGGGGATACGAGCAGTACTTC
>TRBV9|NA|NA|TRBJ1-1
CASSVDGDRLPEAFF
TGTGCCAGCAGCGTAGATGGTGACAGGCTGCCTGAAGCTTTCTTT
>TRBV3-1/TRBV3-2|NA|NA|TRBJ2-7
CASSQDRGQLSYEQYF
TGTGCCAGCAGCCAAGACAGGGGCCAATTATCCTACGAGCAGTACTTC
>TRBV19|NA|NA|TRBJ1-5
CASSIVPGVSNQPQHF
TGTGCCAGTAGTATAGTCCCGGGGGTTAGCAATCAGCCCCAGCATTTT
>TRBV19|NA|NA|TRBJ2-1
CASSVTGGTPYNEQFF
TGTGCCAGTAGTGTTACGGGGGGCACTCCCTACAATGAGCAGTTCTTC
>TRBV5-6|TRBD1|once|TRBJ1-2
CASRSPPGQGTHGYTF
TGTGCCAGCAGGTCCCCTCCGGGACAGGGGACCCATGGCTACACCTTC
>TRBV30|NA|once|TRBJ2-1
CAWTDYNEQFF
TGTGCCTGGACAGACTACAATGAGCAGTTCTTC
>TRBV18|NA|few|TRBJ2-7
CASSPKSTSYEQYF
TGTGCCAGCTCACCGAAATCGACATCCTACGAGCAGTACTTC
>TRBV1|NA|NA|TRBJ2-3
CTSSLGRGGLNTQYF
TGCACCAGCAGCCTGGGGCGGGGGGGCCTCAATACGCAGTATTTT
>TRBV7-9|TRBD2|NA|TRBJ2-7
CASSERDYPYEQYF
TGTGCCAGCAGCGAACGGGACTATCCCTACGAGCAGTACTTC
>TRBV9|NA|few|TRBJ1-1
CASSSGRGNTEAFF
TGTGCCAGCAGCTCCGGGAGGGGGAACACTGAAGCTTTCTTT
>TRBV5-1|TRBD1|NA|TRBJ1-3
CASSLVGQRNSGNTIYF
TGCGCCAGCAGCTTGGTGGGACAGCGAAACTCTGGAAACACCATATATTTT
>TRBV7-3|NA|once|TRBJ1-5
CASSLTGDQPQHF
TGTGCCAGCAGCTTAACAGGGGATCAGCCCCAGCATTTT
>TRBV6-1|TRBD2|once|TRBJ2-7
CASSEPGTSFDEQYF
TGTGCCAGCAGTGAACCCGGGACTAGTTTCGACGAGCAGTACTTC
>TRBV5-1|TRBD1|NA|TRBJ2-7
CASSWTGDYEQYF
TGCGCCAGCAGCTGGACAGGGGACTACGAGCAGTACTTC
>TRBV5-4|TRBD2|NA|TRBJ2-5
CASTMGGVQETQYF
TGTGCCAGCACCATGGGGGGGGTCCAAGAGACCCAGTACTTC
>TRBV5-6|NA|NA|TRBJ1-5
CASSLGESNQPQHF
TGTGCCAGCAGCTTGGGGGAGAGCAATCAGCCCCAGCATTTT
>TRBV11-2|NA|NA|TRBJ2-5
CASSFYQETQYF
TGTGCCAGCAGCTTCTACCAAGAGACCCAGTACTTC
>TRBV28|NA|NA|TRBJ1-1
CASSSPRGRDTEAFF
TGTGCCAGCAGTTCCCCCAGGGGCCGTGACACTGAAGCTTTCTTT
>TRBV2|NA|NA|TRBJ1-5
CASSGQSDSNQPQHF
TGTGCCAGCAGTGGACAGAGTGATAGCAATCAGCCCCAGCATTTT
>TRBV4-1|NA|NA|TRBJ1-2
CASSQEAREGYTF
TGCGCCAGCAGCCAAGAGGCCAGGGAAGGCTACACCTTC
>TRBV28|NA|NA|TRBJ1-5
CASSLLQGLQPQHF
TGTGCCAGCAGTTTATTACAGGGATTACAGCCCCAGCATTTT
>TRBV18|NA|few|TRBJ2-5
CASSPPDGRETQYF
TGTGCCAGCTCACCACCAGATGGCCGAGAGACCCAGTACTTC
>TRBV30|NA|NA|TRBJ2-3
CAWSAGTTSTDTQYF
TGTGCCTGGAGTGCTGGTACTACTAGCACAGATACGCAGTATTTT
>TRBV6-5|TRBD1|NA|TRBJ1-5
CASRGQGLYQPQHF
TGTGCCAGCAGGGGACAGGGGTTGTATCAGCCCCAGCATTTT